These T cell receptor beta chains were read from a single sample in a study of T cell responses to AZD1222 COVID-19 vaccine. The data were produced by immunoSEQ multiplex PCR, yet TCRdb's version contains in-frame clones alone and is incomplete. The sample has some 80,000 clones, 65% to 80% seen once; the top ten hold about 25%. Sequencing used peripheral blood, obtained 28 days after the second dose of the MenACWY control vaccine. These receptors all come from an adult who received the MenACWY meningococcal vaccine as a control. CDR3s include the opening cysteine and the closing phenylalanine or tryptophan. Fields, in order: clone size, D gene, J gene, V gene, CDR3 protein, CDR3 DNA. The D gene is left open where the match is weak. Size tells how often a clone was seen (once, few, many) or the class of an expanded clone, and some rows leave it out.

- - TRBJ1-1 TRBV6-5 CASSYSRGLHTEAFF TGTGCCAGCAGTTACTCGCGAGGGCTGCACACTGAAGCTTTCTTT
- TRBD1 TRBJ1-1 TRBV11-3 CASSLGTGGMAFF TGTGCCAGCAGCTTGGGAACAGGGGGCATGGCTTTCTTT
- - TRBJ2-3 TRBV2 CASSERLASDTQYF TGTGCCAGCAGTGAACGTCTAGCCTCAGATACGCAGTATTTT
once - TRBJ1-4 TRBV5-4 CASSAPPNEKLFF TGTGCCAGCAGCGCCCCCCCTAATGAAAAACTGTTTTTT
- - TRBJ1-3 TRBV2 CASSSRKDSGNTIYF TGTGCCAGCAGCTCCAGAAAAGACTCTGGAAACACCATATATTTT
- TRBD1 TRBJ1-2 TRBV5-4 CASSFGPGTGGSYTF TGTGCCAGCAGCTTTGGTCCCGGGACAGGGGGGAGCTACACCTTC
- - TRBJ2-7 TRBV6-2/TRBV6-3 CASSYSLPSLSSGGGQYF TGTGCCAGCAGTTACTCTCTACCGTCCCTGAGCTCTGGAGGAGGGCAGTACTTC
- - TRBJ2-7 TRBV19 CASSVWDGSSYEQYF TGTGCCAGTAGTGTTTGGGACGGCAGCTCCTACGAGCAGTACTTC
- - TRBJ1-1 TRBV14 CASSRTLNTEAFF TGTGCCAGCAGCCGAACCCTGAACACTGAAGCTTTCTTT
few - TRBJ1-1 TRBV5-5 CASSPPRGTEAFF TGTGCCAGCAGCCCACCTAGAGGCACTGAAGCTTTCTTT
- - TRBJ1-1 TRBV23-1 CASSQSRPTRPKAFF TGCGCCAGCAGTCAATCGAGGCCAACGCGTCCTAAAGCTTTCTTT
- - TRBJ1-1 TRBV30 CAWRQVNTEAFF TGTGCCTGGAGACAGGTGAACACTGAAGCTTTCTTT
few TRBD1 TRBJ2-1 TRBV30 CAFLRQGSYNEQFF TGTGCCTTCCTACGACAGGGATCATACAATGAGCAGTTCTTC
- - TRBJ2-2 TRBV30 CAWSRGSNTGELFF TGTGCCTGGAGTAGAGGATCGAACACCGGGGAGCTGTTTTTT
- TRBD2 TRBJ2-1 TRBV29-1 CSASTGTREQFF TGCAGCGCTTCGACTGGGACTAGAGAGCAGTTCTTC
few TRBD1 TRBJ1-2 TRBV5-5 CASSPTGGAYGYTF TGTGCCAGCAGCCCGACAGGGGGCGCCTATGGCTACACCTTC
- TRBD2 TRBJ2-7 TRBV28 CASSFGRYNTYEQYF TGTGCCAGCAGTTTCGGGAGGTACAACACCTACGAGCAGTACTTC
once - TRBJ2-7 TRBV3-1/TRBV3-2 CASSQYGEQYF TGTGCCAGCAGCCAGTATGGCGAGCAGTACTTC
- - TRBJ1-1 TRBV7-2 CASSLDWGGEAFF TGTGCCAGCAGCTTAGATTGGGGCGGCGAAGCTTTCTTT
- TRBD1 TRBJ1-6 TRBV11-2 CASSWGTVSDSPLHF TGTGCCAGCAGCTGGGGGACAGTTTCCGATTCACCCCTCCACTTT
- TRBD2 TRBJ2-1 TRBV30 CAWRAEREVNEQFF TGTGCCTGGAGAGCGGAACGGGAGGTCAATGAGCAGTTCTTC
- - TRBJ1-4 TRBV7-9 CASSLVGQPNEKLFF TGTGCCAGCAGCTTAGTTGGCCAGCCGAATGAAAAACTGTTTTTT
- TRBD2 TRBJ2-1 TRBV13 CASSSPESRASGGNEQFF TGTGCCAGCAGCTCACCCGAATCTCGGGCTAGCGGGGGCAATGAGCAGTTCTTC
- TRBD2 TRBJ2-1 TRBV6-4 CASSPLAGANNEQFF TGTGCCAGCAGTCCTTTAGCGGGAGCTAATAATGAGCAGTTCTTC
- - TRBJ1-6 TRBV13 CASSVRQNSPLHF TGTGCCAGCAGCGTCCGACAGAATTCACCCCTCCACTTT
- - TRBJ1-1 TRBV6-2/TRBV6-3 CASSLESGVGTEAFF TGTGCCAGCAGTTTAGAATCGGGCGTTGGCACTGAAGCTTTCTTT
few - TRBJ1-2 TRBV2 CASSEARRPTYGYTF TGTGCCAGCAGTGAAGCGCGCAGACCCACCTATGGCTACACCTTC
- - TRBJ1-1 TRBV15 CATSWGGNTEAFF TGTGCCACCAGCTGGGGAGGGAACACTGAAGCTTTCTTT
- - TRBJ1-4 TRBV5-5 CASSLGPGEKLFF TGTGCCAGCAGCTTGGGGCCCGGGGAAAAACTGTTTTTT
- TRBD1 TRBJ2-2 TRBV14 CASSRTGANTGELFF TGTGCCAGCAGCCGGACAGGGGCGAACACCGGGGAGCTGTTTTTT
- - TRBJ2-7 TRBV19 CASSMGGGSYEQYF TGTGCCAGTAGTATGGGCGGAGGCTCCTACGAGCAGTACTTC
once - TRBJ1-1 TRBV7-9 CASSPVGGMNTEAFF TGTGCCAGCAGCCCCGTTGGGGGGATGAACACTGAAGCTTTCTTT
few TRBD1 TRBJ1-1 TRBV30 CAWARGSTNTEAFF TGTGCCTGGGCCAGGGGGTCGACGAACACTGAAGCTTTCTTT
once TRBD2 TRBJ2-1 TRBV19 CASSPSGGLTYEQFF TGTGCCAGTAGTCCTAGCGGGGGGTTAACGTATGAGCAGTTCTTC
- - TRBJ1-4 TRBV2 CASSEFVSKLFF TGTGCCAGCAGTGAATTTGTGTCAAAACTGTTTTTT
- TRBD1 TRBJ1-2 TRBV7-2 CASSLSPLDRVSGYTF TGTGCCAGCAGCTTATCACCCTTGGACAGGGTGTCCGGCTACACCTTC
- - TRBJ2-1 TRBV7-9 CASSLRGVSYNEQFF TGTGCCAGCAGCTTAAGAGGGGTCTCCTACAATGAGCAGTTCTTC
- - TRBJ2-2 TRBV10-3 CAISDLISTGELFF TGTGCCATCAGTGATCTCATTTCTACCGGGGAGCTGTTTTTT
- - TRBJ1-3 TRBV2 CASLPGTPGNTIYF TGTGCCAGCCTCCCCGGGACCCCTGGAAACACCATATATTTT
few - TRBJ1-6 TRBV5-1 CASSSLGGMNSPLHF TGCGCCAGCAGCTCCCTCGGGGGGATGAATTCACCCCTCCACTTT
- TRBD2 TRBJ2-1 TRBV7-2 CASSLTPSGGSEQFF TGTGCCAGCAGCTTGACCCCGTCGGGGGGGAGTGAGCAGTTCTTC
- - TRBJ2-7 TRBV27 CASSPNWAGPYEQYF TGTGCCAGCAGTCCTAACTGGGCAGGGCCGTACGAGCAGTACTTC
- - TRBJ1-5 TRBV7-2 CASSLTVNSNQPQHF TGTGCCAGCAGCTTGACAGTTAATAGCAATCAGCCCCAGCATTTT
- - TRBJ1-1 TRBV5-1 CASTGGPMNTEAFF TGCGCCAGCACCGGGGGACCGATGAACACTGAAGCTTTCTTT
- TRBD1 TRBJ2-7 TRBV6-6 CASSSTGGTLHEQYF TGTGCCAGCAGTTCTACAGGGGGAACTCTCCACGAGCAGTACTTC
- TRBD1 TRBJ1-5 TRBV15 CATSKGGGNQPQHF TGTGCCACCAGCAAAGGGGGCGGAAATCAGCCCCAGCATTTT
- - TRBJ2-1 TRBV11-2 CASSTWGYNEQFF TGTGCCAGCAGCACCTGGGGGTACAATGAGCAGTTCTTC
few TRBD1 TRBJ1-1 TRBV12-3/TRBV12-4 CASRIRQGTEAFF TGTGCCAGCAGAATTAGACAGGGCACTGAAGCTTTCTTT
- TRBD1 TRBJ2-2 TRBV4-2 CASSQRPGTGSGTGELFF TGTGCCAGCAGCCAAAGACCGGGGACAGGGTCGGGCACCGGGGAGCTGTTTTTT
once TRBD1 TRBJ2-1 TRBV4-1 CASSQGAQGANEQFF TGCGCCAGCAGCCAAGGAGCGCAGGGGGCCAATGAGCAGTTCTTC
few - TRBJ1-2 TRBV2 CASSEALLGGGYTF TGTGCCAGCAGTGAAGCGCTTCTGGGGGGAGGCTACACCTTC
- - TRBJ1-2 TRBV5-8 CASSLVAGSGSYGYTF TGTGCCAGCAGCTTGGTCGCAGGCTCAGGATCCTATGGCTACACCTTC
- TRBD2 TRBJ2-1 TRBV28 CASSLAGGPDNEQFF TGTGCCAGCAGTTTAGCGGGAGGGCCCGACAATGAGCAGTTCTTC